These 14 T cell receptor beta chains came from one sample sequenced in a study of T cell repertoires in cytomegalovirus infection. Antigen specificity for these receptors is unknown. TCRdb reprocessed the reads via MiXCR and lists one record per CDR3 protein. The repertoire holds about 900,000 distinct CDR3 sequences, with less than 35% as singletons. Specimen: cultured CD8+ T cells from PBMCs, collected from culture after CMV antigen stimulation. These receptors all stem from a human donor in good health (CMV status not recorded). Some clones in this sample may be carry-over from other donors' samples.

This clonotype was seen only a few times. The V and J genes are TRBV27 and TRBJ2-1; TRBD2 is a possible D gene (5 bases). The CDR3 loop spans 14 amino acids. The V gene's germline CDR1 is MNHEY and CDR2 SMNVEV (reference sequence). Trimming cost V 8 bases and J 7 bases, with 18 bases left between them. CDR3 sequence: CASSRPGIRNEQFF. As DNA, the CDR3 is TGTGCCAGCTCCAGGCCGGGGATCAGGAATGAGCAGTTCTTC.

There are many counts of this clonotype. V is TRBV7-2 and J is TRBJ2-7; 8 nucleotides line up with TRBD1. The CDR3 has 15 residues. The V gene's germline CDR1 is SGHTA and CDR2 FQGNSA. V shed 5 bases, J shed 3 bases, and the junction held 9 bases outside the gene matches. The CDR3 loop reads CASSPGADRVYEQYV. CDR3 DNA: TGTGCCAGCAGCCCAGGGGCGGACAGGGTCTACGAGCAGTACGTC.

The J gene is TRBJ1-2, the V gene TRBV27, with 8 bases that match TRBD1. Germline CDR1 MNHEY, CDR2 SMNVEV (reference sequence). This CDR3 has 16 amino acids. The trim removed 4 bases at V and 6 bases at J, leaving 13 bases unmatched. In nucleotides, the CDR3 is TGTGCCAGCAGTTCAGGTCTCCAGAGGGACAGGCATGGCTACACCTTC. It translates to CASSSGLQRDRHGYTF.

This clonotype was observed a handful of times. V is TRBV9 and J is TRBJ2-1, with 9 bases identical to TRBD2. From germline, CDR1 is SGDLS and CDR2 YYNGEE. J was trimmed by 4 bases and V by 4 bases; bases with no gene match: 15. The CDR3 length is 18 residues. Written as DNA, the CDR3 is TGTGCCAGCAGCCCGGCGGGGCGGGGGGGCCGGCGATACAATGAGCAGTTCTTC. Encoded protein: CASSPAGRGGRRYNEQFF.

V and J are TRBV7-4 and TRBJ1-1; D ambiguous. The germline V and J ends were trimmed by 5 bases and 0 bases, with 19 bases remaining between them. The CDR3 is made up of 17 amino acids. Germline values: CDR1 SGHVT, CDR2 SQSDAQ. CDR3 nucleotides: TGTGCCAGCAGCACTTCCTATATAGACTTACTGAACACTGAAGCTTTCTTT. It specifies CASSTSYIDLLNTEAFF.

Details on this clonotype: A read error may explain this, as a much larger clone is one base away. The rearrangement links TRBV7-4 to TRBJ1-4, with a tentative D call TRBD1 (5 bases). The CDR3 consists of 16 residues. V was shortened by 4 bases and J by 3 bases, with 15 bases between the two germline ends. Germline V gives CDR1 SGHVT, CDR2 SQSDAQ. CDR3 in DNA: TGTGCCAGCAGCTCTAATCGACAGCCATCTAATGAAAAACTGTTTTTT. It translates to CASSSNRQPSNEKLFF.

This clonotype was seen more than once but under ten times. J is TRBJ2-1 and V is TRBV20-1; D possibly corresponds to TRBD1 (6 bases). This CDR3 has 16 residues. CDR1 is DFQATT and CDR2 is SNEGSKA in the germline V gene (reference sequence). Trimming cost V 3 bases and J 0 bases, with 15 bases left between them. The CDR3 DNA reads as TGCAGTGCTAGCCGAACAGGGTTGGGCTCCTACAATGAGCAGTTCTTC. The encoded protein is CSASRTGLGSYNEQFF.

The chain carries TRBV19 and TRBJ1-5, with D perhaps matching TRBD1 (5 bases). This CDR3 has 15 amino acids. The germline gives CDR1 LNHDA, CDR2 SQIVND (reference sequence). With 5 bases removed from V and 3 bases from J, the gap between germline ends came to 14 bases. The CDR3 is CASSVPTGVNQPQHF. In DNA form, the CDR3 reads TGTGCCAGTAGTGTTCCCACAGGTGTCAATCAGCCCCAGCATTTT.

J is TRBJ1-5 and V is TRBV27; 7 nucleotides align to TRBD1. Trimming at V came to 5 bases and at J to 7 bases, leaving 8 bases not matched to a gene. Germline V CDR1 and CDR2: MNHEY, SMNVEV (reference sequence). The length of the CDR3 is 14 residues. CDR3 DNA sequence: TGTGCCAGCAGTATTTCGACAGGGACGCAGCCCCAGCATTTT. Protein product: CASSISTGTQPQHF.

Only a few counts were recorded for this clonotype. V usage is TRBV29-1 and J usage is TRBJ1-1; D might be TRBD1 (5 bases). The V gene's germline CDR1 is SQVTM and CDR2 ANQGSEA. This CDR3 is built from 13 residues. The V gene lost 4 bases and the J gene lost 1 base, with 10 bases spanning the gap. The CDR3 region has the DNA TGCAGCGTTGTTCGCCAGGGGAACACTGAAGCTTTCTTT. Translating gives CSVVRQGNTEAFF.

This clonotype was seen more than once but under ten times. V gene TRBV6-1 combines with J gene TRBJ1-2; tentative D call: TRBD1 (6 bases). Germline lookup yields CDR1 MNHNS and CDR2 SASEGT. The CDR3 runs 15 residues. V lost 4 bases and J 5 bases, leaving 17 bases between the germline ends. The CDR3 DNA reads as TGTGCCAGCAGTGCAGGAAAGGGGGACATTTATGGCTACACCTTC. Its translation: CASSAGKGDIYGYTF.

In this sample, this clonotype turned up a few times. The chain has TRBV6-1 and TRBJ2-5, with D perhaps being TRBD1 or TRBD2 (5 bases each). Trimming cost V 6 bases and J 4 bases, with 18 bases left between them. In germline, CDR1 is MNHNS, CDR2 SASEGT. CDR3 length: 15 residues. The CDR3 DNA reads TGTGCCAGCAGCACGGACATTCGAGGGTCAGAGACCCAGTACTTC. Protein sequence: CASSTDIRGSETQYF.

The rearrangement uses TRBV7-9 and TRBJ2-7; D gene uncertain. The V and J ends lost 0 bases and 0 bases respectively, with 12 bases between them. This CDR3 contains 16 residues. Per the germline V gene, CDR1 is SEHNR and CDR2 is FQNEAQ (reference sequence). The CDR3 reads CASSLAGGPASYEQYF. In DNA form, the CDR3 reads TGTGCCAGCAGCTTAGCGGGCGGACCCGCCTCCTACGAGCAGTACTTC.

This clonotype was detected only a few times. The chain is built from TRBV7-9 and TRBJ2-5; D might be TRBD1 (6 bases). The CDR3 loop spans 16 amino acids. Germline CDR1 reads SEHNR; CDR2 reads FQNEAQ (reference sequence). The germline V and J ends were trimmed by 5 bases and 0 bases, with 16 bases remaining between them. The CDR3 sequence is CASSTKRTVDQETQYF. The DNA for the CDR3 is TGTGCCAGCAGCACCAAGAGGACAGTAGACCAAGAGACCCAGTACTTC.